A selection of T cell receptor beta chains follows, all from one sample in a study of T cells in Graves' hyperthyroidism and ophthalmopathy. TCRdb processed the multiplex PCR reads anew with MiXCR; each CDR3 protein has one entry. The data show hundreds of thousands of distinct CDR3 sequences, roughly 37% seen once. The source material was blood. The receptors stem from a man between 18 and 35 years old with Graves' hyperthyroidism. The CDR3 runs from the conserved cysteine through the conserved F or W. The order of the fields is clone size, D gene, V gene, J gene, CDR3 protein, CDR3 DNA. A D gene is named only where the DNA matches it firmly. The size entry is marked missing in some rows and otherwise reads once, few, many or a size class.

-	TRBD1	TRBV7-8	TRBJ2-7	CASSPSGQGPNEQYF	TGTGCCAGCAGCCCGAGCGGACAGGGGCCCAACGAGCAGTACTTC
-	-	TRBV7-2	TRBJ1-2	CASSLEAAGAQDGYTF	TGTGCCAGCAGCTTAGAGGCAGCGGGGGCTCAGGATGGCTACACCTTC
few	TRBD2	TRBV7-6	TRBJ2-2	CASSPSGGPNTGELFF	TGTGCTAGCAGCCCTAGCGGGGGGCCGAACACCGGGGAGCTGTTTTTT
many	-	TRBV29-1	TRBJ1-1	CSVGDGARDTEAFF	TGCAGCGTGGGGGACGGGGCAAGGGACACTGAAGCTTTCTTT
many	TRBD1	TRBV2	TRBJ1-5	CASRRGQGGQPQHF	TGTGCCAGCAGACGCGGACAGGGTGGACAGCCCCAGCATTTT
-	TRBD1	TRBV12-3/TRBV12-4	TRBJ1-6	CASSLGRGHSPLHF	TGTGCCAGCAGTTTAGGGAGGGGGCACTCACCCCTCCACTTT
-	-	TRBV7-9	TRBJ2-7	CASSLGVTTRSTYEQYF	TGTGCCAGCAGCTTAGGTGTGACAACCCGTTCAACCTACGAGCAGTACTTC
-	TRBD1	TRBV12-3/TRBV12-4	TRBJ1-5	CASTPTGAQPQHF	TGTGCCAGCACTCCTACAGGGGCTCAGCCCCAGCATTTT
many	-	TRBV7-9	TRBJ1-6	CASSLNGNNSPLHF	TGTGCCAGCAGCTTAAACGGGAATAATTCACCCCTCCACTTT
-	-	TRBV9	TRBJ1-4	CASSQGRQGPTNEKLFF	TGTGCCAGCAGCCAAGGCCGTCAGGGCCCAACTAATGAAAAACTGTTTTTT
-	-	TRBV7-2	TRBJ1-1	CASSLMGLAEAFF	TGTGCCAGCAGCTTAATGGGGCTCGCTGAAGCTTTCTTT
many	-	TRBV2	TRBJ2-5	CASSEAGRIQETQYF	TGTGCCAGCAGTGAAGCGGGGAGGATTCAAGAGACCCAGTACTTC
-	-	TRBV7-2	TRBJ2-7	CASSLAGVLYEQYF	TGTGCCAGCAGCTTAGCGGGAGTTCTCTACGAGCAGTACTTC
-	-	TRBV7-2	TRBJ2-7	CASSLGVLATDEQYF	TGTGCCAGCAGCTTAGGGGTCCTGGCGACCGACGAGCAGTACTTC
-	TRBD2	TRBV20-1	TRBJ2-5	CSARGSSGRAWETQYF	TGCAGTGCTAGAGGTTCTAGCGGGAGGGCTTGGGAGACCCAGTACTTC
-	TRBD2	TRBV11-2	TRBJ2-2	CASSLEAGGLHTGELFF	TGTGCCAGCAGCTTAGAAGCGGGGGGACTTCACACCGGGGAGCTGTTTTTT
many	-	TRBV29-1	TRBJ2-3	CSAARSDTQYF	TGCAGCGCCGCGAGGTCCGATACGCAGTATTTT
-	-	TRBV7-2	TRBJ1-3	CASSPGISGNTIYF	TGTGCCAGCTCCCCGGGCATCTCTGGAAACACCATATATTTT
many	-	TRBV10-3	TRBJ1-1	CAISITVENTEAFF	TGTGCCATCAGTATAACAGTTGAAAACACTGAAGCTTTCTTT
-	-	TRBV2	TRBJ2-7	CASSSRDSTPYEQYF	TGTGCCAGCAGTTCCCGGGACTCGACCCCTTACGAGCAGTACTTC
many	TRBD1	TRBV7-3	TRBJ1-2	CASSFPGGIGYTF	TGTGCCAGCAGCTTCCCAGGGGGCATTGGCTACACCTTC
-	TRBD1	TRBV29-1	TRBJ2-2	CSVETGGSGELFF	TGCAGCGTTGAGACAGGGGGCTCAGGGGAGCTGTTTTTT
-	TRBD1	TRBV7-9	TRBJ1-4	CASPPFRRTGNEKLFF	TGTGCCAGCCCCCCTTTTCGGCGGACAGGGAATGAAAAACTGTTTTTT
-	-	TRBV24-1	TRBJ2-7	CASRPGTFSREQYF	TGTGCCAGCAGACCCGGGACTTTCTCCCGCGAGCAGTACTTC
few	-	TRBV5-5	TRBJ1-5	CASSRTDSFGAQHF	TGTGCCAGCAGCCGGACAGATTCATTCGGGGCCCAGCATTTT
few	-	TRBV2	TRBJ2-2	CASLTSEGGTGELFF	TGTGCCAGTCTGACATCTGAGGGGGGAACCGGGGAGCTGTTTTTT
-	-	TRBV29-1	TRBJ2-6	CSAGSYVLTF	TGCAGTGCAGGGTCCTACGTCCTGACTTTC
-	-	TRBV18	TRBJ1-4	CASSPQGSNEKLFF	TGTGCCAGCTCACCACAGGGTTCTAATGAAAAACTGTTTTTT
few	TRBD1	TRBV12-3/TRBV12-4	TRBJ1-5	CASSTGGAKSNQPQHF	TGTGCCAGCAGTACAGGGGGCGCGAAAAGCAATCAGCCCCAGCATTTT
many	TRBD1	TRBV2	TRBJ2-5	CASSEAPGQVQETQYF	TGTGCCAGCAGTGAAGCGCCGGGACAGGTCCAAGAGACCCAGTACTTC
many	-	TRBV7-8	TRBJ2-7	CASSLGGTGAWEQYF	TGTGCCAGCAGCTTGGGCGGGACTGGGGCGTGGGAGCAGTACTTC
many	-	TRBV5-1	TRBJ1-2	CASSLASDGYTF	TGCGCCAGCAGCTTGGCCTCGGATGGCTACACCTTC
-	-	TRBV12-3/TRBV12-4	TRBJ1-2	CASSPPGPTYGYTF	TGTGCCAGCAGTCCCCCGGGACCTACCTATGGCTACACCTTC
many	-	TRBV29-1	TRBJ2-5	CSVEAGFGQETQYF	TGCAGCGTTGAGGCAGGGTTCGGGCAAGAGACCCAGTACTTC
-	-	TRBV20-1	TRBJ1-4	CSAREGGVNEKLFF	TGCAGTGCTAGGGAGGGCGGGGTTAATGAAAAACTGTTTTTT
many	-	TRBV6-5	TRBJ1-6	CASSYSTRGRTALHF	TGTGCCAGCAGTTACTCGACCAGGGGTCGCACGGCCCTCCACTTT
-	TRBD1	TRBV10-3	TRBJ1-1	CAMNSDRAGGTEAFF	TGTGCCATGAACTCGGACAGGGCAGGCGGGACTGAAGCTTTCTTT
many	-	TRBV29-1	TRBJ2-5	CSADPQAVETQYF	TGCAGCGCTGACCCGCAGGCGGTGGAGACCCAGTACTTC
-	-	TRBV20-1	TRBJ2-2	CSALPGELFF	TGCAGTGCTTTACCCGGGGAGCTGTTTTTT
-	TRBD1	TRBV19	TRBJ2-7	CASTPGQGFYEQYF	TGTGCCAGTACACCGGGACAGGGGTTCTACGAGCAGTACTTC
-	TRBD1	TRBV2	TRBJ2-7	CARSTGVSYEQYF	TGTGCCAGGAGTACAGGGGTCTCCTACGAGCAGTACTTC
-	-	TRBV7-9	TRBJ2-7	CASSLGMVGGEQYF	TGTGCCAGCAGCTTAGGTATGGTAGGGGGCGAGCAGTACTTC